This T cell receptor beta chain was captured in a study of T cells in Graves' hyperthyroidism and ophthalmopathy. Study results and caveats: Peripheral blood also featured most of the thyroid clonotypes expanded above 0.001. A 13 V-J signature model discriminated ophthalmopathy versus stable hyperthyroidism.

Thyroid ultrasound, orbital computed tomography, clinical symptoms, and serum thyroxine and TRAb underpinned diagnoses. A note on this clonotype: Its antigen is as yet unknown. A much larger clone lies one base from this, so it may be a read error.

The CDR3 is 14 amino acids. V lost 5 bases and J 10 bases, leaving 15 bases between the germline ends. Germline CDR1 and CDR2: MGHRA and YSYEKL. Regions amplified from RNA transcripts were the TCR beta CDR3 regions. A first-round RT-PCR of the TCR CDR3 used the HTBI primer set. Each CDR3 protein gets one entry after TCRdb re-called the multiplex PCR reads with MiXCR. This table holds 300,000 to 450,000 distinct CDR3 sequences, approximately 15% found once. Material: blood. The J gene is TRBJ1-6, the V gene TRBV4-1; possibly TRBD1 for D (5 bases). The clonotype originates from a woman in her 30s with Graves' ophthalmopathy. Here the CDR3 DNA reads TGCGCCAGCAGCGTCCGGGCAGGGATCTCACCCCTCCACTTT. Protein: CASSVRAGISPLHF.